The rows below give T cell receptor beta chains drawn from one sample of a study of blood T cells in healthy people across ages. TCRdb reprocessed the 5' RACE reads via MiXCR and lists one record per CDR3 protein. The sample includes approximately 2,000,000 distinct CDR3 sequences, 39% of them seen just once. Sequenced sample: blood. All receptors come from a human donor in good health. Each CDR3 is given with its conserved first and last residue. Each record gives: CDR3 DNA, CDR3 protein, J gene, V gene, D gene, clone size. A D gene is named only where the DNA matches it firmly. Clone size is not always given. Where it is, it says once, few, many or a class for expanded clones.

DNA: TGTGCCAGCAGTTCACCCTTAGAGACAGATACGCAGTATTTT
CDR3: CASSSPLETDTQYF
J: TRBJ2-3
V: TRBV6-2/TRBV6-3
D: NA
size: few

DNA: TGTGCCAGCAGTTTCAAGGCTTATGGCTACACCTTC
CDR3: CASSFKAYGYTF
J: TRBJ1-2
V: TRBV12-3/TRBV12-4
D: NA
size: NA

DNA: TGTGCCAGCAGACTGGACAGTAAGACCGACGAGCAGTACTTC
CDR3: CASRLDSKTDEQYF
J: TRBJ2-7
V: TRBV12-3/TRBV12-4
D: NA
size: NA

DNA: TGTGCCAGCAGACAAGGAGGCGGCTCCTACAATGAGCAGTTCTTC
CDR3: CASRQGGGSYNEQFF
J: TRBJ2-1
V: TRBV11-2
D: NA
size: few

DNA: TGTGCCAGCAGGTTCGGGGGGGGCACCACAGATACGCAGTATTTT
CDR3: CASRFGGGTTDTQYF
J: TRBJ2-3
V: TRBV7-3
D: TRBD2
size: NA

DNA: TGTGCCACTTCCCGTGACGAAAATTCACCCCTCCACTTT
CDR3: CATSRDENSPLHF
J: TRBJ1-6
V: TRBV24-1
D: NA
size: few

DNA: TGCGCCAGCACCTCCAAAGAAAGGTCGGTAACCTACGAGCAGTACTTC
CDR3: CASTSKERSVTYEQYF
J: TRBJ2-7
V: TRBV5-1
D: NA
size: NA

DNA: TGTGCCAGCAGCTTATTGGGTAGCGCCTTTGAGGGAGAGACCCAGTACTTC
CDR3: CASSLLGSAFEGETQYF
J: TRBJ2-5
V: TRBV7-3
D: NA
size: NA

DNA: TGTGCCAGCAGACATACTAGAGGGGGAAGGGATACGCAGTATTTT
CDR3: CASRHTRGGRDTQYF
J: TRBJ2-3
V: TRBV4-2
D: NA
size: NA

DNA: TGTGCCAGCAGCTTAGTGGGCAGGCCGGTCGGACAGGAAGCTTTCTTT
CDR3: CASSLVGRPVGQEAFF
J: TRBJ1-1
V: TRBV7-9
D: NA
size: NA

DNA: TGTGCCAGCAGCCCGGAGGCGAGACAGCCCCAGCATTTT
CDR3: CASSPEARQPQHF
J: TRBJ1-5
V: TRBV6-5
D: NA
size: few

DNA: TGCGCCAGCAGCCAAGGGCAAACAGGGGCGCGGGCGGACTATGGCTACACCTTC
CDR3: CASSQGQTGARADYGYTF
J: TRBJ1-2
V: TRBV4-3
D: TRBD1
size: NA

DNA: TGCGCCAGCAGCCAAGACACCCGGGGGTCTTTTTCACCCCTCCACTTT
CDR3: CASSQDTRGSFSPLHF
J: TRBJ1-6
V: TRBV4-1
D: NA
size: NA

DNA: TGCGCCAGCAGCCAAGTCCTACGGCAGGGCATCACTGAAGCTTTCTTT
CDR3: CASSQVLRQGITEAFF
J: TRBJ1-1
V: TRBV4-1
D: NA
size: NA

DNA: TGCAGTGCTACCCAATCGGGACTAGCATCAAATGAGCAGTTCTTC
CDR3: CSATQSGLASNEQFF
J: TRBJ2-1
V: TRBV20-1
D: TRBD2
size: few

DNA: TGTGCCAGCAGTTTCGAGTTACAGAGCACAGATACGCAGTATTTT
CDR3: CASSFELQSTDTQYF
J: TRBJ2-3
V: TRBV12-3/TRBV12-4
D: NA
size: NA